The TCR beta chain under discussion was sequenced for a study of T-cell reconstitution after alpha-beta-depleted transplantation in children. This clonotype was recorded many times. Its specificity is not known. A library of TCRbeta sequences, prepared with unique molecular identifiers, was generated. Each CDR3 protein gets one entry after TCRdb re-called the PCR reads with MiXCR. The sample comprises around 270,000 distinct CDR3 sequences, around 10% of which are singletons, and approximately 7.6% rests with the top ten. Study-wide points: Counts and diversity of T cells one year after transplant came mostly from newly produced T cells. Several hundred expanded graft clones reportedly supplied alpha-beta T cells about two months after transplant.

Per germline, CDR1 ENHRY and CDR2 SYGVKD. The J segment lost 6 bases and the V segment lost 6 bases, leaving 5 bases of the junction unmatched. The length of the CDR3 is 12 residues. The rearrangement uses TRBV10-3 and TRBJ2-7, with 7 bases aligning to TRBD1. This sample comprised PBMCs, obtained before TCRalphabeta/CD19-depleted stem cell transplant. The TCR sequence derives from a boy in the first two years of life with acute myeloid leukemia, due to receive a stem cell transplant. The CDR3 loop reads CAIRRQGGEQYF. The CDR3 region has the DNA TGTGCCATCAGACGACAGGGTGGCGAGCAGTACTTC.